The source of this TCR beta chain is a study of post-analysis software for immune sequencing data. Study as a whole: Patients with relapsing-remitting, secondary progressive and progressive-relapsing multiple sclerosis courses were all represented. Findings and limits, study-wide: The study found significantly lower normalized Chao1 diversity in multiple sclerosis patients than in controls. Samples sharing a preparation batch grouped tightly together when assessed by F measure.

TCR beta libraries were prepared from cDNA with unique molecular identifiers. Once about 0.95 to 10 million T cells were used, about 510,000 cDNA molecules resulted. Using its own MiXCR run on the PCR reads, TCRdb lists one record per CDR3 protein. The table lists roughly 700,000 distinct CDR3 sequences, roughly 30% of them singletons. Remarks on this clonotype: Its antigen remains unidentified.

The TCR sequence derives from a girl aged 5-17 years with multiple sclerosis. The material sequenced was blood.

The CDR3 is CASSQSGVGWAYEQYF. CDR3 nucleotides: TGTGCCAGCAGCCAATCCGGGGTGGGCTGGGCCTACGAGCAGTACTTC. V usage is TRBV7-2 and J usage is TRBJ2-7, with D tentatively TRBD2 (5 bases). V lost 5 bases and J 2 bases, leaving 19 bases between the germline ends. In germline, CDR1 is SGHTA, CDR2 FQGNSA. The CDR3 is made up of 16 amino acids.